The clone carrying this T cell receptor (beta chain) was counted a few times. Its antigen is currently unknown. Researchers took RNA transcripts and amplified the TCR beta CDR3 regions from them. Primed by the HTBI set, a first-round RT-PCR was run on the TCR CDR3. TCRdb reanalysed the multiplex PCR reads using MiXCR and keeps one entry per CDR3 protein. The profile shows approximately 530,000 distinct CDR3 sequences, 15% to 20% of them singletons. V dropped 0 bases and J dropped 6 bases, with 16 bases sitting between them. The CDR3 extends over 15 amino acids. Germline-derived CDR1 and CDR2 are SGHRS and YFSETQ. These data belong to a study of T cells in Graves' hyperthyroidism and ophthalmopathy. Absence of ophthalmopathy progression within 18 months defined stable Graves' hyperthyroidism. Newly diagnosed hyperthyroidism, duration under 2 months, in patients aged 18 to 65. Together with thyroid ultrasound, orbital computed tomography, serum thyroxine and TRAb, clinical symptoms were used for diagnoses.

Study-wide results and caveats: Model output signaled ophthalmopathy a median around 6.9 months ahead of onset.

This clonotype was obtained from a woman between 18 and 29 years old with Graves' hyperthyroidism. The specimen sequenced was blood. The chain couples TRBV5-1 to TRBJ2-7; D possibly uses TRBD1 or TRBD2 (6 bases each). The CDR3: CASSLAFGGGSEQYF. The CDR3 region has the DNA TGCGCCAGCAGCTTGGCCTTTGGAGGGGGAAGCGAGCAGTACTTC. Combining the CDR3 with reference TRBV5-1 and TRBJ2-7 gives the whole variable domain KAGVTQTPRYLIKTRGQQVTLSCSPISGHRSVSWYQQTPGQGLQFLFEYFSETQRNKGNFPGRFSGRQFSNSRSEMNVSTLELGDSALYLCASSLAFGGGSEQYFGPGTRLTVT.